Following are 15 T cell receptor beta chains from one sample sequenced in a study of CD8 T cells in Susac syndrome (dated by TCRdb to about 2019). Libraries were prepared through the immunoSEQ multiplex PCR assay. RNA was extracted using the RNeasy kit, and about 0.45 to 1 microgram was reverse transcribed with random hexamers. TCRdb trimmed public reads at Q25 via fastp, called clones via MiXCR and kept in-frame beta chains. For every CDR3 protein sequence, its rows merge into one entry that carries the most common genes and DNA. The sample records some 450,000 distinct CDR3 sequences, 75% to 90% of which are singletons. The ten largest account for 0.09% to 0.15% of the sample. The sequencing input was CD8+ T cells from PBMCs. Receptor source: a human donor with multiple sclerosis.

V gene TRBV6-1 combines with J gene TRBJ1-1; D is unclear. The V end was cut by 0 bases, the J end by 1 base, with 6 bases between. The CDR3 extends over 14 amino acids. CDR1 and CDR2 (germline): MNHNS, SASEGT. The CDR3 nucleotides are TGTGCCAGCAGTGAAGCCCCCAAGAACACTGAAGCTTTCTTT. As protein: CASSEAPKNTEAFF.

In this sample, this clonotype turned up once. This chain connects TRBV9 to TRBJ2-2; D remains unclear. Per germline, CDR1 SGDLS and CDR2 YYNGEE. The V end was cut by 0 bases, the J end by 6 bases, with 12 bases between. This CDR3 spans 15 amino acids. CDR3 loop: CASSVGSELAGELFF. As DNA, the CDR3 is TGTGCCAGCAGCGTAGGTTCGGAGCTTGCCGGGGAGCTGTTTTTT.

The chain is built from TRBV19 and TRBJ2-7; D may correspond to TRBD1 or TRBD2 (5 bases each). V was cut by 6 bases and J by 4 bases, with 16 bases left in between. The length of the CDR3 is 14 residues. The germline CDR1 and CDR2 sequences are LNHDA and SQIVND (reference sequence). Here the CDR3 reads CASSPSFGAYEQYF. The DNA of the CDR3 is TGTGCCAGTAGCCCTAGTTTCGGGGCTTACGAGCAGTACTTC. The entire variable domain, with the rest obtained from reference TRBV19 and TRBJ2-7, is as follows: DGGITQSPKYLFRKEGQNVTLSCEQNLNHDAMYWYRQDPGQGLRLIYYSQIVNDFQKGDIAEGYSVSREKKESFPLTVTSAQKNPTAFYLCASSPSFGAYEQYFGPGTRLTVT.

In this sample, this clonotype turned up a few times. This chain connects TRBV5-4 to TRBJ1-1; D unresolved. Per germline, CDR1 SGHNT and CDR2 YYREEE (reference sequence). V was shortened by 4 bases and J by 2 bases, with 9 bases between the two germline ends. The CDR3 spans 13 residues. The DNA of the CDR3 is TGTGCCAGCAGCCCTGCGGGTAACACTGAAGCTTTCTTT. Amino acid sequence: CASSPAGNTEAFF.

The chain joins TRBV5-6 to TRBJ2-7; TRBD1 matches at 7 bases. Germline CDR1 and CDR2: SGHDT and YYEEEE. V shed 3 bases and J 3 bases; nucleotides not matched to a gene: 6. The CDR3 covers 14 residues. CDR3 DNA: TGTGCCAGCAGCTCCGATACAGGGGACTACGAGCAGTACTTC. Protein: CASSSDTGDYEQYF. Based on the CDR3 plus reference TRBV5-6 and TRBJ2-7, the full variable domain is DAGVTQSPTHLIKTRGQQVTLRCSPKSGHDTVSWYQQALGQGPQFIFQYYEEEERQRGNFPDRFSGHQFPNYSSELNVNALLLGDSALYLCASSSDTGDYEQYFGPGTRLTVT.

The CDR3 loop reads CASSKGGENQPQHF. The CDR3 DNA reads TGTGCCAGCAGTAAAGGAGGGGAAAATCAGCCCCAGCATTTT. The chain combines TRBV27 with TRBJ1-5; a possible D gene is TRBD1 (5 bases). Trimming shortened V by 5 bases and J by 4 bases, and 12 bases separated the two germline ends. Germline CDR1 reads MNHEY; CDR2 reads SMNVEV (reference sequence). The CDR3 sequence is 14 residues long.

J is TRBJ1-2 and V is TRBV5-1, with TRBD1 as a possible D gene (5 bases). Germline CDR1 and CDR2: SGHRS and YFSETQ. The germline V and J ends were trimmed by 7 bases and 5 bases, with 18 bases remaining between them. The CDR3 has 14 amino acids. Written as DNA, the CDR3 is TGCGCCAGCCACGATCCGGGGGTAGGGTATGGCTACACCTTC. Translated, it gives CASHDPGVGYGYTF.

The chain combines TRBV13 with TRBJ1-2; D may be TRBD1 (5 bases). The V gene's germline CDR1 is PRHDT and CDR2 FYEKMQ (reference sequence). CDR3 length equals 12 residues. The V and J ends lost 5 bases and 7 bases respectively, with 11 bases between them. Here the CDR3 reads CASSPRDGGYTF. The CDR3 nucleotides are TGTGCCAGCAGCCCCCGGGACGGTGGCTACACCTTC.

CDR3 sequence: CASSFLSGDGEQYF. The CDR3 region has the DNA TGTGCCAGCAGTTTTTTATCAGGGGATGGGGAGCAGTACTTC. The chain employs TRBV12-3 or TRBV12-4 and TRBJ2-7; TRBD1 might be the D (6 bases). The length of the CDR3 is 14 residues. The V and J ends lost 3 bases and 7 bases respectively, with 16 bases between them.

The CDR3 sequence is CASSATGNEQYF. The CDR3 region has the DNA TGTGCCAGTAGTGCAACAGGGAACGAGCAGTACTTC. The gene calls are TRBV19 and TRBJ2-7, with D possibly matching TRBD1 (6 bases). CDR1 and CDR2 from the germline V gene are LNHDA and SQIVND (reference sequence). Trimming pared 5 bases from V and 5 bases from J, leaving 10 bases between. This CDR3 has 12 residues.

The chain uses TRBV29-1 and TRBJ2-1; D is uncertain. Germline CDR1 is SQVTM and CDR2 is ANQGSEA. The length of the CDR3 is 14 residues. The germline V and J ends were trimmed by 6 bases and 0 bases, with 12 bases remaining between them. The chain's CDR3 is CSVGPELSYNEQFF. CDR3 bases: TGCAGCGTGGGCCCAGAACTCTCCTACAATGAGCAGTTCTTC.

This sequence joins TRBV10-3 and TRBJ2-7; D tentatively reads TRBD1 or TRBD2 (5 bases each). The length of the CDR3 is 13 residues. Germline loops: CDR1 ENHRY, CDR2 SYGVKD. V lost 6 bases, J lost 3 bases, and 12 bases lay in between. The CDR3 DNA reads TGTGCCATCAGCCCCGGGACGGTCTACGAGCAGTACTTC. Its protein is CAISPGTVYEQYF.

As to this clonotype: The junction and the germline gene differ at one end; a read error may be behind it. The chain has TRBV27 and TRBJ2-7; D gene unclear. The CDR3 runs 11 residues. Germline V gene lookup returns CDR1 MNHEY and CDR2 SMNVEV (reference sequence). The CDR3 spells CAGRWGYEQYF. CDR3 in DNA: TGTGCCGGCAGGTGGGGCTACGAGCAGTACTTC.

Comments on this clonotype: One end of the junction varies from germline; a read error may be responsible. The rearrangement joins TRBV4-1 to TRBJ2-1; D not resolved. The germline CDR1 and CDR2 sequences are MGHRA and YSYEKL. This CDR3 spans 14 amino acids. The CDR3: CASSHTAHYDEQFF. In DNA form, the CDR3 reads TGCGCCAGCAGCCACACGGCCCACTACGATGAGCAGTTCTTC.

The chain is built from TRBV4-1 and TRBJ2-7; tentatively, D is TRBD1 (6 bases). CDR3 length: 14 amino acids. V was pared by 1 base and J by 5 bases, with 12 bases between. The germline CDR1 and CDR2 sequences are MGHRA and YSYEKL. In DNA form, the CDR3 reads TGCGCCAGCAGCCAAGTCTGGGGGCGGCACGAGCAGTACTTC. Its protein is CASSQVWGRHEQYF.